These 18 T cell receptor beta chains originate from one sample sequenced in a study of glioma-infiltrating T cells after dendritic cell vaccination. Sequenced by immunoSEQ multiplex PCR; TCRdb stores in-frame clones only, minus some. The table lists over 90,000 clones, about 84% of them singletons. The sequencing here drew on blood, taken before dendritic cell vaccination. These receptors were obtained from a human donor with glioblastoma.

This clone appeared a few times. The chain employs TRBV13 and TRBJ2-7; 9 positions agree with TRBD1. Per the germline V gene, CDR1 is PRHDT and CDR2 is FYEKMQ (reference sequence). V was clipped by 4 bases and J by 5 bases; unmatched bases: 3. The CDR3 is 13 residues long. In DNA, the CDR3 is TGTGCCAGCAGCTGGGGACAGGGCGACGAGCAGTACTTC. Translating gives CASSWGQGDEQYF.

This chain joins TRBV27 and TRBJ2-4; D unclear. Germline V gives CDR1 MNHEY, CDR2 SMNVEV (reference sequence). The CDR3 loop spans 15 amino acids. Trimming shortened V by 3 bases and J by 0 bases, and 9 bases separated the two germline ends. This CDR3 reads CASSFLPLAKNIQYF. CDR3 in DNA: TGTGCCAGCAGTTTTCTTCCTCTAGCCAAAAACATTCAGTACTTC.

The genes are TRBV7-9 and TRBJ2-4, with no clear D. Trimming cost V 5 bases and J 0 bases, with 11 bases left between them. This CDR3 has 15 residues. CDR1 is SEHNR, CDR2 FQNEAQ, per germline (reference sequence). The CDR3 coding sequence is TGTGCCAGCAGCCCTAGGTCAACAGCCAAAAACATTCAGTACTTC. It yields the protein CASSPRSTAKNIQYF. Variable domain in full (rest from reference TRBV7-9 and TRBJ2-4): DTGVSQNPRHKITKRGQNVTFRCDPISEHNRLYWYRQTLGQGPEFLTYFQNEAQLEKSRLLSDRFSAERPKGSFSTLEIQRTEQGDSAMYLCASSPRSTAKNIQYFGAGTRLSVL.

The J gene is TRBJ2-2, the V gene TRBV4-2; 9 positions match TRBD1. CDR1 is LGHNA and CDR2 is YNFKEQ in the germline V gene. The V and J ends lost 1 base and 6 bases, in that order; junction bases with no gene match: 6. The CDR3 loop spans 16 amino acids. The CDR3 nucleotides are TGTGCCAGCAGCCAAGTGGGACAGGGAGGGTCCGGGGAGCTGTTTTTT. Its protein product is CASSQVGQGGSGELFF.

Here the CDR3 reads CASAGLAGEPREQYF. CDR3 sequence (DNA): TGCGCCAGCGCCGGACTAGCGGGAGAACCTCGCGAGCAGTACTTC. The V and J genes are TRBV10-2 and TRBJ2-7; 13 bases are a match to TRBD2. CDR3 length: 15 residues. The V gene end was trimmed by 8 bases and the J gene end by 6 bases; junction bases not matched to a gene: 10. Germline V gene data show CDR1 as WSHSY and CDR2 as SAAADI.

This sequence joins TRBV5-6 and TRBJ1-1; no clear D. The V gene's germline CDR1 is SGHDT and CDR2 YYEEEE. V was shortened by 2 bases and J by 5 bases, with 13 bases between the two germline ends. The CDR3 is 14 residues long. In DNA form, the CDR3 reads TGTGCCAGCAGCTTAAAGGGAGGAGGGACTGAAGCTTTCTTT. Translation: CASSLKGGGTEAFF. Full variable domain (rest looked up from reference TRBV5-6 and TRBJ1-1): DAGVTQSPTHLIKTRGQQVTLRCSPKSGHDTVSWYQQALGQGPQFIFQYYEEEERQRGNFPDRFSGHQFPNYSSELNVNALLLGDSALYLCASSLKGGGTEAFFGQGTRLTVV.

V is TRBV5-4 and J is TRBJ2-7; 10 nucleotides match TRBD1. This CDR3 has 15 residues. CDR1 SGHNT and CDR2 YYREEE come from the germline V gene (reference sequence). Trimming at V came to 0 bases and at J to 5 bases, leaving 5 bases not matched to a gene. The CDR3 reads CASSLVGTGADEQYF. The CDR3 bases are TGTGCCAGCAGCTTGGTAGGGACAGGGGCGGACGAGCAGTACTTC.

V gene TRBV27 combines with J gene TRBJ2-7; tentatively, D is TRBD2 (6 bases). This CDR3 spans 16 amino acids. Germline CDR1 and CDR2: MNHEY and SMNVEV (reference sequence). Trimming shortened V by 6 bases and J by 1 base, and 19 bases separated the two germline ends. The CDR3 bases are TGTGCCAGCAGACTATTCGGGGGTTTGGAATCCTACGAGCAGTACTTC. Its protein is CASRLFGGLESYEQYF.

The chain recombines TRBV27 with TRBJ2-7; possibly TRBD2 for D (6 bases). V shed 6 bases and J shed 2 bases, with 14 bases lying between them. The CDR3 loop spans 14 amino acids. Germline values: CDR1 MNHEY, CDR2 SMNVEV (reference sequence). The DNA for the CDR3 is TGTGCCAGCAGGTGGGGACTTAACACCTACGAGCAGTACTTC. Translating it yields CASRWGLNTYEQYF.

This chain links TRBV18 with TRBJ2-5; TRBD2 agrees at 12 bases. The DNA end favors TRBJ2-7, so the J call may be wrong. Germline CDR1 KGHSH, CDR2 LQKENI. The CDR3 loop spans 14 amino acids. As DNA, the CDR3 is TGTGCCAGCTCATCGACTAGCGGGAGCTACGAGCAGTACTTC. Its translation is CASSSTSGSYEQYF.

This chain uses TRBV7-8 with TRBJ2-1; D is possibly TRBD1 (5 bases). There are 12 residues in the CDR3. The germline V gene has CDR1 SGHVS and CDR2 FQNEAQ. Trimming stripped 2 bases from V and 9 bases from J, with 8 bases between. CDR3 nucleotide sequence: TGTGCCAGCAGCTTAATGGACACTGAGCAGTTCTTC. This translates into CASSLMDTEQFF.

The chain is built from TRBV21-1 and TRBJ1-1. TRBV21-1 is listed as a pseudogene. The length of the CDR3 is 14 residues. CDR3: CAVRRGALNTEAFF. In DNA, the CDR3 is TGTGCCGTACGGCGGGGGGCCCTGAACACTGAAGCTTTCTTT.

This sequence joins TRBV19 and TRBJ2-7, with a possible D match to TRBD1 (5 bases). The CDR3 covers 16 residues. V lost 0 bases and J lost 2, with 14 bases in between. CDR1 LNHDA and CDR2 SQIVND come from the germline V gene (reference sequence). CDR3 region: CASSIDLRVTTYEQYF. In nucleotides, the CDR3 is TGTGCCAGTAGTATAGATCTCAGGGTCACCACCTACGAGCAGTACTTC. Together with reference TRBV19 and TRBJ2-7, the CDR3 gives the full variable domain: DGGITQSPKYLFRKEGQNVTLSCEQNLNHDAMYWYRQDPGQGLRLIYYSQIVNDFQKGDIAEGYSVSREKKESFPLTVTSAQKNPTAFYLCASSIDLRVTTYEQYFGPGTRLTVT.

The chain combines TRBV9 with TRBJ1-3; TRBD1 agrees at 7 bases. Germline trimming cut 2 bases from V and 0 bases from J; bases unmatched to any gene: 2. Per the germline V gene, CDR1 is SGDLS and CDR2 is YYNGEE. The CDR3 totals 15 residues. The CDR3 region is CASSVTGRSGNTIYF. CDR3 nucleotide sequence: TGTGCCAGCAGCGTGACAGGGCGCTCTGGAAACACCATATATTTT.

This chain joins TRBV2 and TRBJ2-7, with a tentative D call TRBD1 (6 bases). The germline V gene encodes CDR1 SNHLY and CDR2 FYNNEI. The CDR3 totals 15 residues. V gave up 5 bases and J gave up 2 bases, with 16 bases separating them. For the CDR3, the DNA is TGTGCCAGCAGTTGGCTGGGACCAGGGGCCTACGAGCAGTACTTC. Protein sequence: CASSWLGPGAYEQYF.

With regard to this clone: Mismatch with germline at one junction end may stem from a read error. The chain recombines TRBV7-7 with TRBJ2-1, with D possibly being TRBD2 (6 bases). The CDR3 has 16 amino acids. CDR1 SSHAT and CDR2 FNYEAQ come from the germline V gene (reference sequence). The CDR3 DNA reads TGTGCTAGCAGCTTAGGTAGTCTAGCGAAATACAATGAGCAGTTCTTC. Amino acid sequence: CASSLGSLAKYNEQFF.

This clone was counted between two and nine times. V and J are TRBV9 and TRBJ2-7, with D perhaps assigned TRBD1 or TRBD2 (6 bases each). Looked up from germline, CDR1 is SGDLS and CDR2 is YYNGEE. This CDR3 region has 10 residues. V was cut by 7 bases and J by 7 bases, with 9 bases left in between. The CDR3 DNA is TGTGCCAGCGGCGGGACAGAGCAGTACTTC. Protein sequence: CASGGTEQYF.

The chain is built from TRBV7-9 and TRBJ1-1, with TRBD1 matching over 7 bases. The CDR3 covers 15 residues. The germline gives CDR1 SEHNR, CDR2 FQNEAQ (reference sequence). V shed 1 base, J shed 3 bases, and the junction held 5 bases outside the gene matches. The CDR3: CASSLDDRVYTEAFF. As DNA, the CDR3 is TGTGCCAGCAGCTTAGATGACAGGGTGTACACTGAAGCTTTCTTT. The variable domain in full, with the rest retrieved from reference TRBV7-9 and TRBJ1-1, is DTGVSQNPRHKITKRGQNVTFRCDPISEHNRLYWYRQTLGQGPEFLTYFQNEAQLEKSRLLSDRFSAERPKGSFSTLEIQRTEQGDSAMYLCASSLDDRVYTEAFFGQGTRLTVV.